This paragraph covers one T cell receptor beta chain sequence. Its antigen is as yet unknown. MiXCR was run by TCRdb on the reads, yielding one entry per CDR3 protein. This table holds about 52,000 distinct CDR3 sequences, about 18% found once. The sample belongs to a study of T cell repertoires in cytomegalovirus infection. Study in general: Both recently identified HLA-C-restricted and well-studied HLA-B-restricted CMV epitopes were used in the study. Public TCR beta signature analysis indicated the presence of both CMV infection and matching HLA type. Study outcomes and limitations: In two of eight donors, the top clonotype was HLA-C-restricted CMV-specific.

The CDR3 sequence is 20 residues long. CDR1 is SGHAT and CDR2 is FQNNGV in the germline V gene. V was shortened by 1 base and J by 2 bases, with 23 bases between the two germline ends. Sequenced here: CD8+ T cells from cultured PBMCs, sampled from culture after CMV antigen stimulation. This clonotype was obtained from a human donor in good health (CMV status not recorded). Some clones in this sample may be carry-over from other donors' samples. The chain employs TRBV11-2 and TRBJ1-4; no clear D. CDR3 region: CASSLVPSSIGSTTNEKLFF. The CDR3 DNA sequence: TGTGCCAGCAGCTTAGTCCCAAGTTCAATCGGAAGCACCACTAATGAAAAACTGTTTTTT.